These 30 T cell receptor beta chains came from one sample sequenced in a study of T cell responses to AZD1222 COVID-19 vaccine. This table comes from immunoSEQ multiplex PCR, and its TCRdb copy is limited to in-frame clones, with some not included. The sample lists around 110,000 clones, around nine tenths occurring once. This specimen consisted of peripheral blood, obtained 28 days after the second AZD1222 dose. The receptor source for this set is an adult who received the AZD1222 COVID-19 vaccine.

The V call is TRBV5-6, the J call TRBJ2-5, with 8 bases aligning to TRBD2. Germline CDR1 reads SGHDT; CDR2 reads YYEEEE. The CDR3 runs to 15 residues. With V trimmed by 5 bases and J by 0 bases, 6 bases remained unmatched. The CDR3 DNA sequence: TGTGCCAGCAGAACTAGCGGAGAGTACCAAGAGACCCAGTACTTC. Its protein product is CASRTSGEYQETQYF.

The chain uses TRBV7-2 and TRBJ2-1, with D possibly TRBD1 on 6 matching bases. The CDR3 has 14 amino acids. V dropped 0 bases and J dropped 10 bases, with 13 bases sitting between them. Germline V lookup: CDR1 SGHTA, CDR2 FQGNSA. The CDR3 here is CASSLAGAGEEQFF. In DNA form, the CDR3 reads TGTGCCAGCAGCTTAGCGGGGGCCGGGGAAGAGCAGTTCTTC.

The rearrangement uses TRBV7-9 and TRBJ1-1, with D possibly being TRBD1 (5 bases). The CDR3 sequence is 13 residues long. V lost 4 bases and J lost 5, with 11 bases in between. The germline gives CDR1 SEHNR, CDR2 FQNEAQ (reference sequence). CDR3 nucleotide sequence: TGTGCCAGCAGCTCCGGAGCAGGGACTGAAGCTTTCTTT. Its protein product is CASSSGAGTEAFF.

This rearrangement joins TRBV5-5 to TRBJ1-1; tentative D call: TRBD1 (6 bases). V was clipped by 3 bases and J by 0 bases, with 15 bases between them. Germline V gives CDR1 SGHKS, CDR2 YYEKEE (reference sequence). The CDR3 length is 16 residues. CDR3 sequence (DNA): TGTGCCAGCAGCTGGGCGGGGGGGCTAATGAACACTGAAGCTTTCTTT. This codes for CASSWAGGLMNTEAFF.

The chain joins TRBV7-2 to TRBJ1-5; D remains unclear. The CDR3 extends over 13 amino acids. V shed 5 bases and J shed 4 bases, with 9 bases lying between them. The germline V gene encodes CDR1 SGHTA and CDR2 FQGNSA. CDR3: CASSPDGNQPQHF. The CDR3, as DNA: TGTGCCAGCAGCCCGGACGGGAATCAGCCCCAGCATTTT.

CDR3 loop: CATSDSGIHEQYF. The CDR3 DNA reads TGTGCCACCAGTGATTCTGGGATCCACGAGCAGTACTTC. This chain joins TRBV24-1 and TRBJ2-7; D unclear. Trimming stripped 2 bases from V and 5 bases from J, with 9 bases between. The CDR3 has 13 amino acids. Per the germline V gene, CDR1 is KGHDR and CDR2 is SFDVKD.

This sequence joins TRBV3-1 (or the pseudogene TRBV3-2) and TRBJ1-1; D uncertain. Trimming left V 1 base short and J 5 bases short, with 17 bases between. The CDR3 extends over 16 amino acids. Germline V gene data show CDR1 as LGHDT and CDR2 as YNNKEL (reference sequence). The chain's CDR3 is CASSQVLTVEGTEAFF. The CDR3 DNA sequence: TGTGCCAGCAGCCAAGTACTGACGGTGGAAGGGACTGAAGCTTTCTTT.

The chain combines TRBV9 with TRBJ2-7; the match to TRBD1 covers 10 bases. Per germline, CDR1 SGDLS and CDR2 YYNGEE. The V and J ends lost 5 bases and 4 bases, in that order; junction bases with no gene match: 9. CDR3 size: 15 residues. CDR3 coding DNA: TGTGCCAGCAGAGATTGCCGGGACAGGGGTTACGAGCAGTACTTC. It encodes CASRDCRDRGYEQYF.

The chain has TRBV9 and TRBJ1-4, with D perhaps matching TRBD1 (5 bases). Deletions cut 3 bases from V and 8 bases from J, with 11 bases between. Germline CDR1 and CDR2: SGDLS and YYNGEE. CDR3 length: 13 residues. CDR3 region: CASSEGPGEKLFF. CDR3 coding DNA: TGTGCCAGCAGCGAGGGGCCGGGAGAAAAACTGTTTTTT. The variable domain in full, completed from reference TRBV9 and TRBJ1-4, reads DSGVTQTPKHLITATGQRVTLRCSPRSGDLSVYWYQQSLDQGLQFLIQYYNGEERAKGNILERFSAQQFPDLHSELNLSSLELGDSALYFCASSEGPGEKLFFGSGTQLSVL.

The chain uses TRBV18 and TRBJ2-5; D not certain. Germline CDR1 and CDR2: KGHSH and LQKENI. Between the trimmed V and J ends, which lost 2 bases and 0 bases, there was a span of 7 bases. The CDR3 is 14 residues long. The CDR3, as DNA: TGTGCCAGCTCACCATTACTGTACCAAGAGACCCAGTACTTC. It yields the protein CASSPLLYQETQYF.

V gene TRBV29-1 combines with J gene TRBJ1-1; a possible D gene is TRBD1 (6 bases). Germline V gene data show CDR1 as SQVTM and CDR2 as ANQGSEA. CDR3 length equals 13 residues. The V end was cut by 7 bases, the J end by 7 bases, with 19 bases between. Written as DNA, the CDR3 is TGCAGCGCTTGGAGGGGTCGGGGGCTTGAAGCTTTCTTT. Amino acids: CSAWRGRGLEAFF.

This clone has only one observation. The V and J genes are TRBV30 and TRBJ1-6, with TRBD1 matching over 9 bases. Germline V CDR1 and CDR2: GTSNPN, SVGIG (reference sequence). The CDR3 has 13 residues. Trimming at V came to 5 bases and at J to 10 bases, leaving 6 bases not matched to a gene. The CDR3 coding sequence is TGTGCCTGGCTCACAGGGGGCGACTCACCCCTCCACTTT. Translation gives CAWLTGGDSPLHF.

The rearrangement uses TRBV29-1 and TRBJ1-3, with D possibly being TRBD1 (5 bases). CDR3 length equals 17 residues. Germline V gene lookup returns CDR1 SQVTM and CDR2 ANQGSEA. V lost 7 bases and J lost 0, with 22 bases in between. The CDR3 is CSAGRPQGTSSGNTIYF. In DNA form, the CDR3 reads TGCAGCGCCGGCCGGCCCCAGGGTACTAGCTCTGGAAACACCATATATTTT.

V and J are TRBV2 and TRBJ1-6; 9 bases are a match to TRBD1. CDR3 size: 13 residues. CDR1 is SNHLY and CDR2 is FYNNEI in the germline V gene. V shed 10 bases, J shed 6 bases, and the junction held 4 bases outside the gene matches. The CDR3 here is CANSGQGNSPLHF. The CDR3 DNA follows: TGTGCCAACTCGGGACAGGGTAATTCACCCCTCCACTTT. The full variable domain, with the rest looked up from reference TRBV2 and TRBJ1-6, is EPEVTQTPSHQVTQMGQEVILRCVPISNHLYFYWYRQILGQKVEFLVSFYNNEISEKSEIFDDQFSVERPDGSNFTLKIRSTKLEDSAMYFCANSGQGNSPLHFGNGTRLTVT.

The table lists this clone with a count of one. CDR3 loop: CASSLVGEGAQETQYF. CDR3 DNA sequence: TGTGCCAGCAGCTTAGTGGGGGAGGGGGCACAAGAGACCCAGTACTTC. This rearrangement joins TRBV7-6 to TRBJ2-5; D may correspond to TRBD1 or TRBD2 (7 bases each). Germline CDR1 SGHVS, CDR2 FNYEAQ. There are 16 residues in the CDR3. V shed 1 base and J shed 2 bases, with 14 bases lying between them.

This chain connects TRBV4-1 to TRBJ1-2; maybe TRBD1 (5 bases). Germline CDR1 MGHRA, CDR2 YSYEKL. Trimming left V 1 base short and J 4 bases short, with 10 bases between. The CDR3 extends over 14 amino acids. CDR3 DNA sequence: TGCGCCAGCAGCCAAGCGACTGGGGGCTATGGCTACACCTTC. This gives the protein CASSQATGGYGYTF.

V and J are TRBV5-1 and TRBJ2-5; TRBD1 is a possible D gene (6 bases). From germline, CDR1 is SGHRS and CDR2 YFSETQ. Trimming shortened V by 0 bases and J by 9 bases, and 12 bases separated the two germline ends. The CDR3 sequence is 13 residues long. The CDR3 loop is CASSLESGAPQYF. DNA of the CDR3: TGCGCCAGCAGCTTGGAATCAGGGGCCCCCCAGTACTTC.

To note about this clone: Relative to the germline gene, one junction end is altered; a read error may explain this. The genes are TRBV3-1 (or the pseudogene TRBV3-2) and TRBJ2-3, with TRBD1 matching 8 bases. The germline V gene encodes CDR1 LGHDT and CDR2 YNNKEL (reference sequence). The CDR3 runs 13 residues. CDR3 amino acids: CASSQDAQGAMCF. CDR3 DNA: TGTGCCAGCAGCCAAGATGCGCAGGGGGCTATGTGTTTT.

The chain uses TRBV24-1 and TRBJ1-2, with D perhaps matching TRBD1 (6 bases). This CDR3 is 14 amino acids long. CDR1 and CDR2 (germline): KGHDR, SFDVKD. The V gene lost 4 bases and the J gene lost 2 bases, with 10 bases spanning the gap. CDR3 sequence: CATSEPGQNYGYTF. CDR3 in DNA: TGTGCCACCAGTGAACCTGGACAGAACTATGGCTACACCTTC.

As DNA, the CDR3 is TGTGCCAGTAGTATAGGCGGGACAGGGCGTGAAAAACTGTTTTTT. Protein: CASSIGGTGREKLFF. The chain employs TRBV19 and TRBJ1-4, with TRBD1 matching over 9 bases. The germline V gene has CDR1 LNHDA and CDR2 SQIVND (reference sequence). This CDR3 comprises 15 residues. V lost 1 base, J lost 7 bases, and 4 bases stayed unmatched. Variable domain in full (rest from reference TRBV19 and TRBJ1-4): DGGITQSPKYLFRKEGQNVTLSCEQNLNHDAMYWYRQDPGQGLRLIYYSQIVNDFQKGDIAEGYSVSREKKESFPLTVTSAQKNPTAFYLCASSIGGTGREKLFFGSGTQLSVL.

The chain is built from TRBV23-1 and TRBJ1-6; 11 nucleotides align to TRBD1. TRBV23-1 qualifies as an ORF whose function is uncertain. V was pared by 4 bases and J by 9 bases, with 2 bases of the junction left unmatched. The CDR3 loop spans 14 amino acids. CDR3 region: CASSRGTGGSPLHF. CDR3 coding DNA: TGCGCCAGCAGTCGAGGGACAGGGGGTTCACCCCTCCACTTT.

J is TRBJ2-1 and V is TRBV5-5, with no clear D. CDR3 length: 15 residues. V was cut by 0 bases and J by 0 bases, with 7 bases left in between. Germline V CDR1 and CDR2: SGHKS, YYEKEE (reference sequence). CDR3 sequence reads: CASSLGWASYNEQFF. The CDR3 nucleotides read TGTGCCAGCAGCTTGGGCTGGGCCTCCTACAATGAGCAGTTCTTC.

CDR3 DNA: TGTGCCTGGGGTACAGAGAACACTGAAGCTTTCTTT. It is translated as CAWGTENTEAFF. V and J are TRBV30 and TRBJ1-1; D gene uncertain. V lost 5 bases and J lost 1, with 8 bases in between. Germline assignment: CDR1 GTSNPN and CDR2 SVGIG (reference sequence). The CDR3 sequence is 12 residues long.

The V and J genes are TRBV5-1 and TRBJ2-1; TRBD2 matches 8 bases. Germline CDR1 is SGHRS and CDR2 is YFSETQ. V gave up 1 base and J gave up 4 bases; unmatched junction bases: 1. This CDR3 is 14 amino acids long. The CDR3 sequence is CASSLTGGYNEQFF. The DNA for the CDR3 is TGCGCCAGCAGCTTGACGGGGGGGTACAATGAGCAGTTCTTC.

The rearrangement uses TRBV14 and TRBJ2-2; 9 nucleotides line up with TRBD2. The V segment lost 5 bases and the J segment 4 bases; nucleotides outside the gene matches: 17. CDR1 SGHDN and CDR2 FVKESK come from the germline V gene. The CDR3 extends over 19 amino acids. The CDR3 loop reads CASSLQRIGLAITTGELFF. In DNA, the CDR3 is TGTGCCAGCAGCTTACAGCGAATAGGACTAGCGATTACCACCGGGGAGCTGTTTTTT.

The chain couples TRBV25-1 to TRBJ2-7, with 7 positions matching TRBD2. This CDR3 has 16 amino acids. Germline V lookup: CDR1 MGHDK, CDR2 SYGVNS. The J segment lost 6 bases and the V segment lost 0 bases, leaving 11 bases of the junction unmatched. CDR3 residues: CASSEYFPRTSAEQYF. The CDR3 DNA is TGTGCCAGCAGTGAATACTTCCCCCGCACTAGCGCCGAGCAGTACTTC.

The table lists this clone with a few counts. This rearrangement joins TRBV3-1 (or the pseudogene TRBV3-2) to TRBJ2-5; 8 bases are a match to TRBD2. Looked up from germline, CDR1 is LGHDT and CDR2 is YNNKEL (reference sequence). Germline trimming cut 0 bases from V and 6 bases from J; bases unmatched to any gene: 3. This CDR3 region has 14 residues. CDR3 protein: CASSQDRLAQTQYF. The CDR3 DNA reads TGTGCCAGCAGCCAAGACCGACTAGCGCAGACCCAGTACTTC.

This clone was found once. The CDR3 loop reads CASKLDTSGRCNEQFF. The DNA for the CDR3 is TGTGCCAGTAAGCTTGACACTAGCGGGAGGTGCAATGAGCAGTTCTTC. The chain employs TRBV7-4 and TRBJ2-1, with 12 nucleotides matching TRBD2. The trim removed 9 bases at V and 6 bases at J, leaving 12 bases unmatched. This CDR3 has 16 amino acids. Per the germline V gene, CDR1 is SGHVT and CDR2 is SQSDAQ.

This clone appeared once. The J gene is TRBJ1-3, the V gene TRBV6-5; D unresolved. Germline V gene data show CDR1 as MNHEY and CDR2 as SVGAGI. The V and J ends lost 9 bases and 0 bases respectively, with 15 bases between them. The CDR3 totals 15 residues. CDR3: CASMETPNSGNTIYF. CDR3 in DNA: TGTGCCAGTATGGAGACACCTAACTCTGGAAACACCATATATTTT.

The chain couples TRBV5-4 to TRBJ1-2; a possible D gene is TRBD1 (5 bases). The CDR3 spans 14 residues. Trimming left V 0 bases short and J 2 bases short, with 8 bases between. Germline V lookup: CDR1 SGHNT, CDR2 YYREEE (reference sequence). The CDR3 sequence is CASSLDRTNYGYTF. The CDR3 DNA reads as TGTGCCAGCAGCTTGGACAGGACCAACTATGGCTACACCTTC.